What follows are 28 T cell receptor beta chains derived from one specimen sequenced in a study of CD8+ T cells in alopecia areata. Treatment here: oral pan-JAK inhibitor, 5-10 mg twice daily. The authors extracted RNA and reverse transcribed it into cDNA as the sequencing template. The repertoire was sequenced with immunoSEQ multiplex PCR; TCRdb's copy has only in-frame clones and lacks some. The data hold hundreds of thousands of clones, with 66% observed a single time. The source material was CD4+ T cells sorted from blood, sampled between weeks 43 and 45, from a patient treated with tofacitinib. These receptors came from a human donor with alopecia areata.

V gene TRBV7-8 combines with J gene TRBJ2-7, with TRBD1 as a possible D gene (5 bases). Germline V CDR1 and CDR2: SGHVS, FQNEAQ. With 5 bases removed from V and 3 bases from J, the gap between germline ends came to 11 bases. The CDR3 runs to 13 residues. The CDR3 sequence is CASSISGIYEQYF. The CDR3 bases are TGTGCCAGCAGCATCTCAGGGATCTACGAGCAGTACTTC.

The V and J genes are TRBV29-1 and TRBJ1-1; no reliable D call. V lost 7 bases to trimming and J lost 1 base, with 19 bases between them. Germline V gene sequence: CDR1 SQVTM, CDR2 ANQGSEA. CDR3 length: 15 amino acids. The CDR3 DNA is TGCAGCGCTGCCGGCAGACTCAGAGAGAACACTGAAGCTTTCTTT. It is translated as CSAAGRLRENTEAFF.

This clone was observed once. The V and J genes are TRBV5-6 and TRBJ2-3; TRBD2 might be the D (6 bases). CDR1 SGHDT and CDR2 YYEEEE come from the germline V gene. The CDR3 length is 15 residues. The ends were cut back, 4 bases at V and 3 bases at J, with 15 bases in the middle. The CDR3 region has the DNA TGTGCCAGCAGCCGAACCGGGGGTCAGACAGATACGCAGTATTTT. Translating it yields CASSRTGGQTDTQYF.

A few counts support this clone. CDR3: CAIKKSLGDNEQYF. The CDR3 DNA reads TGTGCCATCAAAAAGAGTCTCGGGGACAACGAGCAGTACTTC. The chain joins TRBV10-3 to TRBJ2-7; tentative D call: TRBD1 (6 bases). The CDR3 extends over 14 amino acids. CDR1 and CDR2 from the germline V gene are ENHRY and SYGVKD. V lost 7 bases and J 5 bases, leaving 18 bases between the germline ends.

The rearrangement joins TRBV30 to TRBJ1-1, with TRBD1 identical over 8 bases. The CDR3 runs to 14 residues. Germline CDR1 is GTSNPN and CDR2 is SVGIG (reference sequence). The ends lost 3 bases at V and 1 base at J; junction bases unmatched: 4. CDR3 DNA sequence: TGTGCCTGGAGCCTGGACAGGGAGAACACTGAAGCTTTCTTT. This gives the protein CAWSLDRENTEAFF.

The chain combines TRBV30 with TRBJ2-6; D is undetermined. The CDR3 length is 13 residues. CDR1 is GTSNPN and CDR2 is SVGIG in the germline V gene (reference sequence). The V end was cut by 2 bases, the J end by 2 bases, with 4 bases between. The CDR3 spells CAWSRTGANVLTF. CDR3 bases: TGTGCCTGGAGTAGAACTGGGGCCAACGTCCTGACTTTC.

The chain uses TRBV4-1 and TRBJ2-3; D uncertain. This CDR3 comprises 15 residues. CDR1 and CDR2 from the germline V gene are MGHRA and YSYEKL. V was trimmed by 0 bases and J by 5 bases, leaving 12 bases between them. The CDR3 bases are TGCGCCAGCAGCCAAGACCCCTACACGGGAGATACGCAGTATTTT. Translated, it gives CASSQDPYTGDTQYF.

The chain links TRBV25-1 to TRBJ2-3; D is unresolved. Looked up from germline, CDR1 is MGHDK and CDR2 is SYGVNS. The CDR3 sequence is 11 residues long. The V gene lost 3 bases and the J gene lost 6 bases, with 4 bases spanning the gap. The CDR3 nucleotides are TGTGCCAGCAGTGAGAGGGATACGCAGTATTTT. Translating gives CASSERDTQYF.

This chain connects TRBV18 to TRBJ2-1; maybe TRBD1 (6 bases). Trimming pared 4 bases from V and 7 bases from J, leaving 11 bases between. This CDR3 has 13 residues. CDR1 is KGHSH, CDR2 LQKENI, per germline. As DNA, the CDR3 is TGTGCCAGCTCACAAAACCAGGGGAATGAGCAGTTCTTC. This sequence encodes CASSQNQGNEQFF.

This clone was recorded a few times. The V call is TRBV29-1, the J call TRBJ2-7; the D gene is possibly TRBD2 (6 bases). Germline-derived CDR1 and CDR2 are SQVTM and ANQGSEA. The CDR3 runs 15 residues. V was trimmed by 4 bases and J by 2 bases, leaving 18 bases between them. The CDR3 region has the DNA TGCAGCGTTGGATGGCGGGGCAGTCAGACCTACGAGCAGTACTTC. It specifies CSVGWRGSQTYEQYF.

This clone was picked up a small number of times. The chain has TRBV18 and TRBJ2-3; D is perhaps TRBD1 (6 bases). The CDR3 length is 15 residues. V was cut by 4 bases and J by 0 bases, with 11 bases left in between. Per the germline V gene, CDR1 is KGHSH and CDR2 is LQKENI. The CDR3 coding sequence is TGTGCCAGCTCACTTCAGGGGTCTAGCACAGATACGCAGTATTTT. Residues: CASSLQGSSTDTQYF.

The chain employs TRBV30 and TRBJ1-1; no clear D gene. The length of the CDR3 is 13 residues. Germline V lookup: CDR1 GTSNPN, CDR2 SVGIG (reference sequence). Trimming left V 3 bases short and J 4 bases short, with 12 bases between. CDR3 in amino acids: CAWSPDHGTEAFF. CDR3 DNA: TGTGCCTGGAGCCCAGACCACGGCACTGAAGCTTTCTTT.

The chain links TRBV7-2 to TRBJ1-1, with D perhaps matching TRBD1 (5 bases). The V end lost 4 bases, the J end lost 0 bases, and 9 bases lay between the germline ends. The CDR3 has 14 residues. In germline, CDR1 is SGHTA, CDR2 FQGNSA. In DNA, the CDR3 is TGTGCCAGCAGCTCCAGGGCCATGAACACTGAAGCTTTCTTT. This encodes CASSSRAMNTEAFF. The full variable domain, with the rest looked up from reference TRBV7-2 and TRBJ1-1, is GAGVSQSPSNKVTEKGKDVELRCDPISGHTALYWYRQSLGQGLEFLIYFQGNSAPDKSGLPSDRFSAERTGGSVSTLTIQRTQQEDSAVYLCASSSRAMNTEAFFGQGTRLTVV.

This chain joins TRBV29-1 and TRBJ1-6, with 11 bases matching TRBD1. The CDR3 covers 18 residues. After removal of 7 bases from V and 0 bases from J, the junction contained 11 bases not matched to a gene. CDR1 and CDR2 (germline): SQVTM, ANQGSEA. The CDR3 coding sequence is TGCAGCGGAAAGGACAGGGGGCTAGAGTACTCCTATAATTCACCCCTCCACTTT. Translating it yields CSGKDRGLEYSYNSPLHF.

The genes are TRBV7-2 and TRBJ2-7, with 11 bases identical to TRBD2. The germline V gene encodes CDR1 SGHTA and CDR2 FQGNSA. This CDR3 spans 15 amino acids. V lost 6 bases to trimming and J lost 2 bases; unmatched junction nucleotides: 6. The CDR3 coding sequence is TGTGCCAGCAGTTCGAGACTAGCGGGGACCTACGAGCAGTACTTC. Translating it yields CASSSRLAGTYEQYF.

This clone turned up a few times. The chain carries TRBV29-1 and TRBJ1-4; D perhaps matches TRBD1 (5 bases). V was shortened by 4 bases and J by 5 bases, with 8 bases between the two germline ends. Germline CDR1 SQVTM, CDR2 ANQGSEA. The CDR3 consists of 12 residues. The CDR3: CSVGGTNEKLFF. CDR3 nucleotide sequence: TGCAGCGTTGGGGGGACGAATGAAAAACTGTTTTTT.

Only one count was recorded for this clone. The rearrangement uses TRBV29-1 and TRBJ1-2; D possibly corresponds to TRBD1 (6 bases). This CDR3 comprises 11 residues. V was trimmed by 7 bases and J by 6 bases, leaving 12 bases between them. Looked up from germline, CDR1 is SQVTM and CDR2 is ANQGSEA. The CDR3 bases are TGCAGCGCCGGAGCAGGGGATGGCTACACCTTC. Translated, it gives CSAGAGDGYTF. The variable domain in full, with the rest retrieved from reference TRBV29-1 and TRBJ1-2, is SAVISQKPSRDICQRGTSLTIQCQVDSQVTMMFWYRQQPGQSLTLIATANQGSEATYESGFVIDKFPISRPNLTFSTLTVSNMSPEDSSIYLCSAGAGDGYTFGSGTRLTVV.

J is TRBJ2-5 and V is TRBV2; no definite D call. Looked up from germline, CDR1 is SNHLY and CDR2 is FYNNEI. The V gene lost 1 base and the J gene lost 1 base, with 7 bases spanning the gap. This CDR3 region has 14 residues. CDR3 residues: CASSEEFGQETQYF. For the CDR3, the DNA is TGTGCCAGCAGTGAAGAGTTCGGCCAAGAGACCCAGTACTTC.

The rearrangement links TRBV2 to TRBJ1-5, with 9 bases matching TRBD1. Per germline, CDR1 SNHLY and CDR2 FYNNEI. The CDR3 runs 15 residues. J gave up 1 base and V 3 bases, and 1 base lay outside the gene matches. The CDR3 bases are TGTGCCAGCAGTGAGACAGGGGGAAGCAATCAGCCCCAGCATTTT. Translating gives CASSETGGSNQPQHF.

Only a few counts were recorded for this clone. The chain recombines TRBV4-3 with TRBJ2-7; possible D gene TRBD2, 7 bases. The CDR3 consists of 15 residues. Per germline, CDR1 LGHNA and CDR2 YSLEER. V was clipped by 0 bases and J by 2 bases, with 11 bases between them. The CDR3 DNA follows: TGCGCCAGCAGCCAAGATTGGGGGGGCACCTACGAGCAGTACTTC. Translation: CASSQDWGGTYEQYF.

This clone was recorded a few times. This chain connects TRBV28 to TRBJ2-1; 8 bases align to TRBD2. V shed 7 bases, J shed 0 bases, and the junction held 8 bases outside the gene matches. The CDR3 covers 16 residues. CDR1 and CDR2 (germline): MDHEN, SYDVKM. CDR3 DNA: TGTGCCAGCACTGTCCCGGGGACTAGCTCCTACAATGAGCAGTTCTTC. Its protein is CASTVPGTSSYNEQFF.

This chain uses TRBV28 with TRBJ1-2; D gene uncertain. The CDR3 runs to 12 residues. V shed 2 bases and J shed 5 bases, with 6 bases lying between them. Germline lookup yields CDR1 MDHEN and CDR2 SYDVKM. The CDR3 loop reads CASSLNGYGYTF. The CDR3 nucleotides are TGTGCCAGCAGTTTAAACGGATATGGCTACACCTTC.

V is TRBV27 and J is TRBJ1-6; 7 nucleotides line up with TRBD1. This CDR3 region has 20 residues. Germline CDR1 is MNHEY and CDR2 is SMNVEV (reference sequence). The V and J ends lost 6 bases and 0 bases, in that order; junction bases with no gene match: 17. The CDR3 is CASSSLPGQSFNSYNSPLHF. The CDR3 bases are TGTGCCAGCAGCTCACTTCCGGGACAGTCCTTCAACTCCTATAATTCACCCCTCCACTTT.

The V call is TRBV2, the J call TRBJ1-1; D unclear. V lost 1 base and J 4 bases, leaving 7 bases between the germline ends. Germline V lookup: CDR1 SNHLY, CDR2 FYNNEI. This CDR3 has 13 residues. CDR3 residues: CASSEESRTEAFF. CDR3 DNA: TGTGCCAGCAGTGAAGAATCCCGCACTGAAGCTTTCTTT.

The CDR3, as DNA: TGTGCCAGCAGTGAAGTAGGGGGGGACTATGGCTACACCTTC. This encodes CASSEVGGDYGYTF. This rearrangement joins TRBV2 to TRBJ1-2; a weak D match, TRBD1 (6 bases). Trimming removed 1 base from V and 3 bases from J, with 9 bases in between. The CDR3 runs to 14 residues. Germline V gives CDR1 SNHLY, CDR2 FYNNEI.

The gene calls are TRBV7-8 and TRBJ1-1; D is ambiguous. The CDR3 length is 13 residues. Germline lookup yields CDR1 SGHVS and CDR2 FQNEAQ. The V gene lost 1 base and the J gene lost 14 bases, with 17 bases spanning the gap. The CDR3 region has the DNA TGTGCCAGCAGCTTAGGTTCAGGTGCGAGAGGCTTCTTT. Encoded protein: CASSLGSGARGFF.

This sequence joins TRBV19 and TRBJ2-3; 7 bases match TRBD1. CDR1 and CDR2 from the germline V gene are LNHDA and SQIVND (reference sequence). The J segment lost 4 bases and the V segment lost 3 bases, leaving 4 bases of the junction unmatched. The CDR3 is 14 amino acids. The CDR3 nucleotides are TGTGCCAGTAGTATGACAGGGTCGGCAGATACGCAGTATTTT. It translates to CASSMTGSADTQYF.

The rearrangement uses TRBV27 and TRBJ2-3; no definite D call. Trimming cost V 6 bases and J 4 bases, with 8 bases left between them. Germline CDR1 MNHEY, CDR2 SMNVEV (reference sequence). The CDR3 sequence is 12 residues long. The CDR3 loop is CASSTNADTQYF. CDR3 DNA: TGTGCCAGCAGCACCAATGCAGATACGCAGTATTTT.